The T cell receptor (beta chain) described here comes from a study of CD8+ T cells in alopecia areata. Germline V gene lookup returns CDR1 MNHEY and CDR2 SMNVEV (reference sequence). V was pared by 0 bases and J by 4 bases, with 15 bases between. This CDR3 is 16 amino acids long. This clone appeared a few times. Sequencing relied on a cDNA template that was reverse transcribed from extracted RNA. Using immunoSEQ multiplex PCR, the repertoire was profiled, and TCRdb retains in-frame clones only, with some absent. The sample has some 25,000 clones, approximately 52% seen once. The V call is TRBV27, the J call TRBJ1-2; no reliable D call. Sequencing was done on a sample of NKG2D-high CD8+ T cells sorted from blood. The sequence came from a human donor with alopecia areata. In DNA form, the CDR3 reads TGTGCCAGCAGTTTATCGTTTGGTCCGGAGACCTATGGCTACACCTTC. It yields the protein CASSLSFGPETYGYTF.